This T cell receptor beta chain was captured by sequencing in a study of shared clonotypes between healthy human individuals. Study at large: CD8 memory received one plate per donor, CD8 naive two, CD4 memory three and CD4 naive three.

For sorted subsets, approximately 0.2 ug DNA per replicate equaled 30,000 or so T cell genomes. This table comes from immunoSEQ multiplex PCR, and its TCRdb copy is limited to in-frame clones, with some not included. The sample lists roughly 2,000,000 clones, about 95% occurring once. Study outcomes and limitations: Generally, naive subsets came out with larger estimated richness than memory subsets. Clonotype sharing among donors was thought likely to change with sequencing depth.

Remarks on this clone: Its specificity is not known.

This CDR3 region has 15 residues. CDR1 is SGHRS and CDR2 is YFSETQ in the germline V gene. Trimming stripped 2 bases from V and 5 bases from J, with 13 bases between. CD45RO-negative CD8 cells positively selected for CCR7 made up the naive population, which excluded terminally differentiated effector memory CD45RA+ cells. The clonotype was recovered from a man aged 18 to 30 in good health. Sequencing input: naive CD8+ T cells sorted from blood. This chain joins TRBV5-1 and TRBJ2-2, with D possibly being TRBD1 (6 bases). As DNA, the CDR3 is TGCGCCAGCAGCTTAACAGGGTCGTGGACCGGGGAGCTGTTTTTT. Encoded protein: CASSLTGSWTGELFF.